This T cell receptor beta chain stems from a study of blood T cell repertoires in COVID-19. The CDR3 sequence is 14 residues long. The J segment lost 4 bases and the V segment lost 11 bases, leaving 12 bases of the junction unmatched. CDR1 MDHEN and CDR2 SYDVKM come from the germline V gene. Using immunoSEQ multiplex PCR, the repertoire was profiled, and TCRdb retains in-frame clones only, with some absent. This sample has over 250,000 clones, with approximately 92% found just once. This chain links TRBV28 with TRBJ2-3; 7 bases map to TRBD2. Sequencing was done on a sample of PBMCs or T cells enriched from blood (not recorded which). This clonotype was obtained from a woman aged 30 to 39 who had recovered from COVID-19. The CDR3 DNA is TGTGCCCTTCAGGGCGCGGGAGCGTCAGATACGCAGTATTTT. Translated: CALQGAGASDTQYF.